This T cell receptor (beta chain) emerged from a study of Tregs in tolerant kidney transplant recipients (dated by TCRdb to 2018 to 2020). Looking at the study overall: Additional Treg samples were obtained from a roughly 3-day mixed lymphocyte reaction with belatacept, with some samples followed by a roughly 5-day donor restimulation, before recipient CD4+CD25+CD127- cells were sorted. TCRbeta sequencing was used in the study to identify donor-specific regulatory T cells before combined kidney and bone marrow transplantation, and the identified cells were then tracked after transplant. During sorting of primary belatacept mixed lymphocyte reaction cultures, recipient cells were distinguished from donor cells with antibodies. In a few healthy controls, several methods of expanding Tregs specific for an allogeneic donor were compared by TCRbeta repertoire sequencing. Points the paper makes about the study in general: The study was constrained by small patient numbers, and validation of the findings is required in larger populations and under other immunosuppression protocols. Expanding Tregs with activated donor B cells appeared to identify the most biologically relevant and donor-specific TCRbeta repertoire. Although technical replication error seemed to be minimal, the question of biological reproducibility was not addressed directly.

For TCRbeta CDR3 sequencing, genomic DNA from the sorted cells was extracted using the QIAGEN DNeasy Blood and Tissue Kit. High-throughput TCRbeta CDR3 sequencing was carried out commercially through immunoSEQ, with PCR amplification with bias correction and internal controls included. For the original study's pipeline: A unique productive TCRbeta sequence was defined by the CDR3 nucleotide sequence when primers matched, and otherwise by the CDR3 amino acid sequence together with the Vbeta and Jbeta genes. A sequence counted as donor-reactive if, in CFSE-low cells, the sequence had a frequency of at least 0.01% and was expanded at least 5-fold compared with unstimulated cells. Jensen-Shannon divergence calculated on the top 100 TCRbeta sequences ranked by frequency was used to measure repertoire divergence. For samples with multiple sequencing runs, sorting error was corrected in each run separately before the runs were combined. Not all clones reach the TCRdb copy of this immuneACCESS table, which keeps in-frame sequences only. Checked studies attribute under half of the gap to unresolved V genes and leave the rest unexplained. The V and J calls and the clone size are those of that table, but D and trimming were determined from the DNA. The sample has 15,000 to 20,000 clones on record, around 55% of them singletons. More than 2.5% of the sample comes from the top ten.

The CDR3 goes from the cysteine to the phenylalanine over 14 residues. Of the read, only the CDR3 DNA is kept; its 42 bases are in frame from base 1. The trim is 5 bases for V and 1 base for J, with a gap of 11 bases between the germline ends. Sequences SGHTA (CDR1) and FQGNSA (CDR2) are obtained from the germline V gene. Points on this clone: It has no known antigen specificity. No base quality information exists; no much larger clone differs at one position.

Blood from healthy controls was obtained either from healthy volunteers or as purchased buffy coats. Healthy control blood was processed to PBMCs by Ficoll density gradient and cryopreserved, and patient PBMCs were collected before and after transplant. The chain uses TRBV7-2 and TRBJ1-1, with the D gene too uncertain to name. The specimen sequenced was Tregs from blood cultured with allogeneic cells. This receptor was taken from a human donor in good health. In nucleotides, the sequence is TGTGCCAGCAGCCCTTACTCGGGGAACACTGAAGCTTTCTTT. This is translated as CASSPYSGNTEAFF. The CDR3, completed at both ends by the reference TRBV7-2 and TRBJ1-1 genes, gives the full variable domain GAGVSQSPSNKVTEKGKDVELRCDPISGHTALYWYRQSLGQGLEFLIYFQGNSAPDKSGLPSDRFSAERTGGSVSTLTIQRTQQEDSAVYLCASSPYSGNTEAFFGQGTRLTVV.